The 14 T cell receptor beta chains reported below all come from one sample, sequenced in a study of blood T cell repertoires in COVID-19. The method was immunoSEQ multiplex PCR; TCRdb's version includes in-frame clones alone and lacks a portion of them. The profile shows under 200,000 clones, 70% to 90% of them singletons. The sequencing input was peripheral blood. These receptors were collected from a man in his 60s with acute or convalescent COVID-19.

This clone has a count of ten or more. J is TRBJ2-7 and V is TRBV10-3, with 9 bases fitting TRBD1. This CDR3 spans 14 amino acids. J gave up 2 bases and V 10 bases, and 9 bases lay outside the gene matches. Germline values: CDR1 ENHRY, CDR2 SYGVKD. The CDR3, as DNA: TGTGCCACCCAACCGGGACAGGGAACCTACGAGCAGTACTTC. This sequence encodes CATQPGQGTYEQYF.

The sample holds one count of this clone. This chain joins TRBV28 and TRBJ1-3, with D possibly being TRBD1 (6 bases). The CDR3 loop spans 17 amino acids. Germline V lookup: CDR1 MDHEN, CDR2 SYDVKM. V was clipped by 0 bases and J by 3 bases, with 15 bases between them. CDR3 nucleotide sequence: TGTGCCAGCAGTTTATGGTCCTCGGCAGGGGATGGAAACACCATATATTTT. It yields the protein CASSLWSSAGDGNTIYF.

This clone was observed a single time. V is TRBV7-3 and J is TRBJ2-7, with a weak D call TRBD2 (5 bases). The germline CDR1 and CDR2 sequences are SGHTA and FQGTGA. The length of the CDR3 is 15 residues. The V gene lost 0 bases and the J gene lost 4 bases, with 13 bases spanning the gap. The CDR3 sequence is CASSLTPGRTYEQYF. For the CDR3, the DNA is TGTGCCAGCAGCTTAACCCCGGGAAGAACGTACGAGCAGTACTTC.

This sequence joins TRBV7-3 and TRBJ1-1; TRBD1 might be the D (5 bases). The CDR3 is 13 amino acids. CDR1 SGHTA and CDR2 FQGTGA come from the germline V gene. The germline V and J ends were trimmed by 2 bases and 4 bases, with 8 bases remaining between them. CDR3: CASSLSGFTEAFF. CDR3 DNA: TGTGCCAGCAGCTTATCAGGGTTCACTGAAGCTTTCTTT. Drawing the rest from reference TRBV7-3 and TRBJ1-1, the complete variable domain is GAGVSQTPSNKVTEKGKYVELRCDPISGHTALYWYRQSLGQGPEFLIYFQGTGAADDSGLPNDRFFAVRPEGSVSTLKIQRTERGDSAVYLCASSLSGFTEAFFGQGTRLTVV.

The CDR3 reads CASSQPTGKSTYEQYF. As DNA, the CDR3 is TGTGCCAGCAGTCAACCGACAGGGAAGAGCACCTACGAGCAGTACTTC. The rearrangement uses TRBV27 and TRBJ2-7; 7 nucleotides line up with TRBD1. CDR3 length: 16 residues. CDR1 and CDR2 from the germline V gene are MNHEY and SMNVEV (reference sequence). Unmatched junction bases numbered 12, after V lost 5 bases and J lost 2 bases.

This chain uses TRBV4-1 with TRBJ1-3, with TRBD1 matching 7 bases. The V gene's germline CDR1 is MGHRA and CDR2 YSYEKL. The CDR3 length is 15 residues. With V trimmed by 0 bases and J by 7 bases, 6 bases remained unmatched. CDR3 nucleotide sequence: TGCGCCAGCAGCCAAGACGGGACAGAGGGTAACACCATATATTTT. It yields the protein CASSQDGTEGNTIYF.

The CDR3 reads CASSLRGQPGWETQYF. In DNA form, the CDR3 reads TGCGCCAGCAGCTTGAGGGGACAGCCCGGGTGGGAGACCCAGTACTTC. The J gene is TRBJ2-5, the V gene TRBV5-1; 7 nucleotides align to TRBD1. The CDR3 covers 16 residues. V lost 1 base and J lost 5; bases outside the gene matches: 11. Germline V lookup: CDR1 SGHRS, CDR2 YFSETQ.

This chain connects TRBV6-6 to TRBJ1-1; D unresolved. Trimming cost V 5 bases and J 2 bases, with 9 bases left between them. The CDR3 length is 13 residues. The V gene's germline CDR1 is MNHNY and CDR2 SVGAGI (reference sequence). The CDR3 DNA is TGTGCCAGCAGTGCCCTAGGAAACACTGAAGCTTTCTTT. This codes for CASSALGNTEAFF.

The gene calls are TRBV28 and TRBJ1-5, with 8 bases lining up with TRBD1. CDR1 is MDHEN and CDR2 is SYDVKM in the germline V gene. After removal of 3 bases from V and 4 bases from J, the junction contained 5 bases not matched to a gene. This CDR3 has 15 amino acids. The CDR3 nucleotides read TGTGCCAGCAGTTTTAACAGGGGGAATAATCAGCCCCAGCATTTT. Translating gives CASSFNRGNNQPQHF.

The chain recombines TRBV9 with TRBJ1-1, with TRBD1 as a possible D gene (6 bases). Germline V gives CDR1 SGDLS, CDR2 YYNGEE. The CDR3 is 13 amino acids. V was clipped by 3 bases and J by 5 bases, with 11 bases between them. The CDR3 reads CASSEWTETEAFF. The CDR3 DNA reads TGTGCCAGCAGCGAGTGGACAGAAACTGAAGCTTTCTTT.

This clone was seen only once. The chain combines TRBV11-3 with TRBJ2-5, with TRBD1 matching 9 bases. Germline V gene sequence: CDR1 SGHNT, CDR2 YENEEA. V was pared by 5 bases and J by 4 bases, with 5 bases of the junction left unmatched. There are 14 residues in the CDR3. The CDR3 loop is CASSPQGAIETQYF. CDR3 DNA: TGTGCCAGCAGCCCACAGGGGGCTATAGAGACCCAGTACTTC.

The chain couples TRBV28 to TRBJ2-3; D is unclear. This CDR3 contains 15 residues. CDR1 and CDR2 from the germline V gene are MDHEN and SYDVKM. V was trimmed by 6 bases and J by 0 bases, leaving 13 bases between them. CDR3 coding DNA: TGTGCCAGCAGCTCCACGAGCGATAGCACAGATACGCAGTATTTT. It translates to CASSSTSDSTDTQYF.

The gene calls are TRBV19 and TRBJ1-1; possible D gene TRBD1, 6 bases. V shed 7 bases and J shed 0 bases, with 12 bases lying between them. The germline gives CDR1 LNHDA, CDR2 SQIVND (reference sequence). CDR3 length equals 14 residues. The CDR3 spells CASNTGWVNTEAFF. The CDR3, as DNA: TGTGCCAGTAATACAGGGTGGGTGAACACTGAAGCTTTCTTT.

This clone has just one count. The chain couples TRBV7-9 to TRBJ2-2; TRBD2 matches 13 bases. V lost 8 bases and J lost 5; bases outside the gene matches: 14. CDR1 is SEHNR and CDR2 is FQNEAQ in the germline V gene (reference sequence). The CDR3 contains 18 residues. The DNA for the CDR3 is TGTGCCAGCCGCCCCCCCCATAGACTAGCGGGAGGAACCGGGGAGCTGTTTTTT. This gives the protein CASRPPHRLAGGTGELFF.